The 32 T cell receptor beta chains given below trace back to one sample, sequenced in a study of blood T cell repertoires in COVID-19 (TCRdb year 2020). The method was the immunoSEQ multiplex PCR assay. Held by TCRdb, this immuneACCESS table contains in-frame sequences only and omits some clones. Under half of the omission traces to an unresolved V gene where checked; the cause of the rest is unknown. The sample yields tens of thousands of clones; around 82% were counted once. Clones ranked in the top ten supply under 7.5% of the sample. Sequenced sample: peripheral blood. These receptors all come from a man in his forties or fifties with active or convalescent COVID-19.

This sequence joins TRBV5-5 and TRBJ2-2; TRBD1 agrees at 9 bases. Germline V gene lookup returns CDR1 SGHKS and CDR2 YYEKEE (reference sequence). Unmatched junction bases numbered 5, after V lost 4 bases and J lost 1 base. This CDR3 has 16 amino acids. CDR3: CASSMRGQGNTGELFF. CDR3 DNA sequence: TGTGCCAGCAGCATGCGGGGACAGGGGAACACCGGGGAGCTGTTTTTT.

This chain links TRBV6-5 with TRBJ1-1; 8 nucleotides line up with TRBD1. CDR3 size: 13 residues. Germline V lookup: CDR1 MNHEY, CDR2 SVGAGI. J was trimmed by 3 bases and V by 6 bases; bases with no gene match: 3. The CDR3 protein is CASRIQGDTEAFF. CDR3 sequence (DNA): TGTGCCAGCAGGATACAGGGGGACACTGAAGCTTTCTTT.

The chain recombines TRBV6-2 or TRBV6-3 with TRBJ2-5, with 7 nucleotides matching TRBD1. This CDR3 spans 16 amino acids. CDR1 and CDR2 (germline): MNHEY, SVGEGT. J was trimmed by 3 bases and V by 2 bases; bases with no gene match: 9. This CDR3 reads CASSYGQPGQKETQYF. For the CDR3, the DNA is TGTGCCAGCAGTTACGGCCAACCGGGACAGAAAGAGACCCAGTACTTC.

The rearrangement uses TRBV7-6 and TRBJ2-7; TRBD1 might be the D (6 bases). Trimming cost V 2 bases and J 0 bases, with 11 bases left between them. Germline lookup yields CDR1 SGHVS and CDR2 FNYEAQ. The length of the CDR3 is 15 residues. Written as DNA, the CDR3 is TGTGCCAGCAGCTTATCGGACAGTGCCTCCTACGAGCAGTACTTC. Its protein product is CASSLSDSASYEQYF.

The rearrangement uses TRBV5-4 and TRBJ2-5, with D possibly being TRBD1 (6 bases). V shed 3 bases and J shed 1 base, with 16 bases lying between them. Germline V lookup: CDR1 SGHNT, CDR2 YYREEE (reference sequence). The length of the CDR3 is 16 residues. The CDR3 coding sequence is TGTGCCAGCAGCTCCCAGGGGTCAGGGCGCCAAGAGACCCAGTACTTC. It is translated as CASSSQGSGRQETQYF.

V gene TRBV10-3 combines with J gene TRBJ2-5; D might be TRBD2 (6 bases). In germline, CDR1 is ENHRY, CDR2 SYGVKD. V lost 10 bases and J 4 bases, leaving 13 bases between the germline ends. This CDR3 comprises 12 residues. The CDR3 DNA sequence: TGTGCCACCGTGGACGGGAGAGAGACCCAGTACTTC. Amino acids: CATVDGRETQYF.

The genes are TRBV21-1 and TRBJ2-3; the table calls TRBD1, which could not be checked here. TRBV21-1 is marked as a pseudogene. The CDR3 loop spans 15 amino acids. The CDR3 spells CASSKDRLCTDTQYF. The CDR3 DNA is TGTGCCAGCAGCAAAGACAGGCTCTGCACAGATACGCAGTATTTT.

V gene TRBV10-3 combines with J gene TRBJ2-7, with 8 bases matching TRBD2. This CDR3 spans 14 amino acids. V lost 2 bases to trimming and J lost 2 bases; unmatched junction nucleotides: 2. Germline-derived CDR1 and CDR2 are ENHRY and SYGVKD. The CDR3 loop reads CAISEVAGPYEQYF. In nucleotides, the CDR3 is TGTGCCATCAGTGAGGTAGCGGGGCCCTACGAGCAGTACTTC.

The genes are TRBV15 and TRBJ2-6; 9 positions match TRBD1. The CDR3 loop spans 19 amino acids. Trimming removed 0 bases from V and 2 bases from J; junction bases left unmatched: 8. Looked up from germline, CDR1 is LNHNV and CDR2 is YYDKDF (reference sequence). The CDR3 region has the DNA TGTGCCACCAGCAGAGATTTCGGACAGGGGATGACTGGGGCCAACGTCCTGACTTTC. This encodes CATSRDFGQGMTGANVLTF.

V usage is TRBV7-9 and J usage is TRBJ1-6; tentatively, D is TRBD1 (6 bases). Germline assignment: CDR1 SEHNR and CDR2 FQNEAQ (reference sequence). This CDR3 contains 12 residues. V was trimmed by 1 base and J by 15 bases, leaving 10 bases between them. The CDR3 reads CASSLVPGVLHF. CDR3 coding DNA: TGTGCCAGCAGCTTAGTGCCAGGGGTCCTCCACTTT.

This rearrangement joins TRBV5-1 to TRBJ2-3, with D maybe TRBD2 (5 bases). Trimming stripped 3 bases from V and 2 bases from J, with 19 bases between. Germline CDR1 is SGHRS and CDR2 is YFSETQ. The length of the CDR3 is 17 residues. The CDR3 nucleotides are TGCGCCAGCAGCTCCGCCTCGGGTAGCGCGCCCACAGATACGCAGTATTTT. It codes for CASSSASGSAPTDTQYF.

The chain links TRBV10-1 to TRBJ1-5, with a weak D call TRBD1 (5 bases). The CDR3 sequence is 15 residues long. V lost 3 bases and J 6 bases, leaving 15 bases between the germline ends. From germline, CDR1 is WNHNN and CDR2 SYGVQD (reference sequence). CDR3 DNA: TGCGCCAGCAGTGAATGGGGAGGGGAACGTCAGCCCCAGCATTTT. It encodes CASSEWGGERQPQHF.

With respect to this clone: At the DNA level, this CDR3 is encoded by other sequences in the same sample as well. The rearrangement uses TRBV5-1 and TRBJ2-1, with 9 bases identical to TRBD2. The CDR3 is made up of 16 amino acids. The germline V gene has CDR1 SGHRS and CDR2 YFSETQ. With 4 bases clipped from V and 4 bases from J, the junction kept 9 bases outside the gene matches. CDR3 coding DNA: TGCGCCAGCAGCCTTCGGGCTAGCGGGGTTTACAATGAGCAGTTCTTC. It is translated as CASSLRASGVYNEQFF.

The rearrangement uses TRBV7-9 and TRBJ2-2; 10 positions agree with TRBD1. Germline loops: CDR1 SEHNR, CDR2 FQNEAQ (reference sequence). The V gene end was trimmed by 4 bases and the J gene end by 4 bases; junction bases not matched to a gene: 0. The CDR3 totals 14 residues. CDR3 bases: TGTGCCAGCAGCTGGACAGGGGGCACCGGGGAGCTGTTTTTT. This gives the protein CASSWTGGTGELFF.

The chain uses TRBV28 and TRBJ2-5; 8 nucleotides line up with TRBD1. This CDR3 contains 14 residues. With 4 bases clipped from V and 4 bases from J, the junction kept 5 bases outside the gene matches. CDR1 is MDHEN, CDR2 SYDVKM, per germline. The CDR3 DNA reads TGTGCCAGCAGTTCGGGACAGGCGGCAGAGACCCAGTACTTC. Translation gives CASSSGQAAETQYF. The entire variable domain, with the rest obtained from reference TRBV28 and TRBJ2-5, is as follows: DVKVTQSSRYLVKRTGEKVFLECVQDMDHENMFWYRQDPGLGLRLIYFSYDVKMKEKGDIPEGYSVSREKKERFSLILESASTNQTSMYLCASSSGQAAETQYFGPGTRLLVL.

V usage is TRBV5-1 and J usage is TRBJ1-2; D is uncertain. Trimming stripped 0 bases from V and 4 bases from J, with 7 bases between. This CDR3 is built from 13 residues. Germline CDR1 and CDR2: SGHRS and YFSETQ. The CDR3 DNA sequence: TGCGCCAGCAGCTTGGCTAGCTTCTATGGCTACACCTTC. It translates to CASSLASFYGYTF.

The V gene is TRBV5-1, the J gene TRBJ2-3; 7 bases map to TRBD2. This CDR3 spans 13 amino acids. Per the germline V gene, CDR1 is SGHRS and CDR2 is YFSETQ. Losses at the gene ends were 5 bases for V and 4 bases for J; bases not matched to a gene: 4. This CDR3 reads CASSRGDPDTQYF. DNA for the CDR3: TGCGCCAGCAGTCGGGGGGACCCAGATACGCAGTATTTT.

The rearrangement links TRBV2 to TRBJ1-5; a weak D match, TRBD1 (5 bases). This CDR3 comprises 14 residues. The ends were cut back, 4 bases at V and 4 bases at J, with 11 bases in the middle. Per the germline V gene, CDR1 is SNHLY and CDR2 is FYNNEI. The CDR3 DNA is TGTGCCAGCAGTGCGGGGGTCTCTAATCAGCCCCAGCATTTT. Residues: CASSAGVSNQPQHF. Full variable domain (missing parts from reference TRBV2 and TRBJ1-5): EPEVTQTPSHQVTQMGQEVILRCVPISNHLYFYWYRQILGQKVEFLVSFYNNEISEKSEIFDDQFSVERPDGSNFTLKIRSTKLEDSAMYFCASSAGVSNQPQHFGDGTRLSIL.

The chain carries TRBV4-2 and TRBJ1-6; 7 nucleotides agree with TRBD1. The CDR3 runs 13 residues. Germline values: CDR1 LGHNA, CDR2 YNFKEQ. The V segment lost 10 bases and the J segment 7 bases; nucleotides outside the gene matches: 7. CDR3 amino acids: CAIPPGGNSPLHF. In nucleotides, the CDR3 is TGTGCCATACCTCCAGGGGGAAATTCACCCCTCCACTTT.

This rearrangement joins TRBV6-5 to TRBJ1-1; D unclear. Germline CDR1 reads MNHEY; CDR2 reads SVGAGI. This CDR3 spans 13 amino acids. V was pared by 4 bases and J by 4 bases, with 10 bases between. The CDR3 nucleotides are TGTGCCAGCAGTTCAACACGATCCACTGAAGCTTTCTTT. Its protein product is CASSSTRSTEAFF.

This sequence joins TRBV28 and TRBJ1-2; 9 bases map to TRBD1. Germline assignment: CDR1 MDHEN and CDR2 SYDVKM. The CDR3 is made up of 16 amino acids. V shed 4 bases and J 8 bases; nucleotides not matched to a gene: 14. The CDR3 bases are TGTGCCAGCAGTTGGGGGAACCCGGGACAGGGAGGCGGCTACACCTTC. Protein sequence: CASSWGNPGQGGGYTF.

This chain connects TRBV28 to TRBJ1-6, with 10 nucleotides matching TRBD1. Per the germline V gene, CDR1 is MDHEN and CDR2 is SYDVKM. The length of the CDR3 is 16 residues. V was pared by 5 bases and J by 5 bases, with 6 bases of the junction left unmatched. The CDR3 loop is CASSPTGQGDNSPLHF. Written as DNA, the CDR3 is TGTGCCAGCAGTCCAACTGGACAGGGGGATAATTCACCCCTCCACTTT.

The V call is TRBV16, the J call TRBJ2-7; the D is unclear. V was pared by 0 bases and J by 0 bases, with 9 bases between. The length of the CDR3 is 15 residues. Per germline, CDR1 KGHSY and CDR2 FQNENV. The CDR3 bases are TGTGCCAGCAGCCAATCAGCCCAAAGCTCCTACGAGCAGTACTTC. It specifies CASSQSAQSSYEQYF.

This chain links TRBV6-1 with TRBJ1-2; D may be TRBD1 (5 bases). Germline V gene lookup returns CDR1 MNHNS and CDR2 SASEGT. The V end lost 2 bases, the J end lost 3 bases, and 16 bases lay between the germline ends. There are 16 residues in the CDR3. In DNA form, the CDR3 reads TGTGCCAGCAGTGAAATGATGGGGGGGATTGACTATGGCTACACCTTC. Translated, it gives CASSEMMGGIDYGYTF.

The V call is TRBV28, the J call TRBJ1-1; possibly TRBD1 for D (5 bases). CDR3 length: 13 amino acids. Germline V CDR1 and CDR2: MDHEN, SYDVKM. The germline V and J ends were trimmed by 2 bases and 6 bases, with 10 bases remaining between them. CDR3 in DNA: TGTGCCAGCAGTTTACGACAGCGAGCTGAAGCTTTCTTT. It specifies CASSLRQRAEAFF.

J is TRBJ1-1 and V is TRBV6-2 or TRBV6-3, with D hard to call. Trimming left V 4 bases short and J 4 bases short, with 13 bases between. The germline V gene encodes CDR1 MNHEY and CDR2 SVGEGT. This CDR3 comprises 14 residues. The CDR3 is CASSWIDLVTEAFF. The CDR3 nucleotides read TGTGCCAGCAGTTGGATAGACTTGGTCACTGAAGCTTTCTTT.

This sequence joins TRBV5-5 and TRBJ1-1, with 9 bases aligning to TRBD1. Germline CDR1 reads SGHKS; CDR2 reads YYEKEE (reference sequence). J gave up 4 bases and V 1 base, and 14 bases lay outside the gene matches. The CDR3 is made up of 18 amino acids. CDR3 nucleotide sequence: TGTGCCAGCAGCTTGCAGTGGGGTGGACAGGGGAGTTTCACTGAAGCTTTCTTT. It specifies CASSLQWGGQGSFTEAFF.

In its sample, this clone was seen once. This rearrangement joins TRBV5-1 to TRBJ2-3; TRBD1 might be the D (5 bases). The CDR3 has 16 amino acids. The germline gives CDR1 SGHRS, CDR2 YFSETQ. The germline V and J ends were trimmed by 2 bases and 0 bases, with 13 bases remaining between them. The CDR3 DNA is TGCGCCAGCAGCTTCCAGGGCAGCTCTAGCACAGATACGCAGTATTTT. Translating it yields CASSFQGSSSTDTQYF. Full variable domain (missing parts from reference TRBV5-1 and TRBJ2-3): KAGVTQTPRYLIKTRGQQVTLSCSPISGHRSVSWYQQTPGQGLQFLFEYFSETQRNKGNFPGRFSGRQFSNSRSEMNVSTLELGDSALYLCASSFQGSSSTDTQYFGPGTRLTVL.

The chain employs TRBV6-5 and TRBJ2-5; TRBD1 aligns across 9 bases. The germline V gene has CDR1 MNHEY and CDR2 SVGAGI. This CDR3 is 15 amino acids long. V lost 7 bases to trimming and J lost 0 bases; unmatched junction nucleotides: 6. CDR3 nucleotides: TGTGCCAGCAAGGACAGGGGACTGTACCAAGAGACCCAGTACTTC. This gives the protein CASKDRGLYQETQYF.

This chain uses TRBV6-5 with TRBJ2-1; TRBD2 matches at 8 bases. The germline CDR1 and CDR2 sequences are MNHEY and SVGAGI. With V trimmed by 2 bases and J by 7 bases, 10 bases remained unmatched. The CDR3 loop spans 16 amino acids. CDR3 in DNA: TGTGCCAGCAGTTACCGTAGCGGGGCCGCTGGGAATGAGCAGTTCTTC. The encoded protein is CASSYRSGAAGNEQFF.

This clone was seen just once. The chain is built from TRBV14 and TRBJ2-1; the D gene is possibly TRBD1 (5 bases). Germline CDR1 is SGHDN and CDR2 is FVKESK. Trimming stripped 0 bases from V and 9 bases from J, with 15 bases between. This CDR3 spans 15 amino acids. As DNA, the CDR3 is TGTGCCAGCAGCCAAGATTTAGTCAGGGCTGGTGAGCAGTTCTTC. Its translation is CASSQDLVRAGEQFF.

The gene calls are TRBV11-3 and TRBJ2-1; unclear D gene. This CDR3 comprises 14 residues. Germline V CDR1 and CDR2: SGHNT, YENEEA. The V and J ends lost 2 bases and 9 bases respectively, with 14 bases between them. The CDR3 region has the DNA TGTGCCAGCAGCTTATTTAAGGATACGGGTGAGCAGTTCTTC. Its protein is CASSLFKDTGEQFF.